These 16 T cell receptor beta chains were all obtained from the same sample, sequenced in a study of T cells in women clearing cervical HPV infection (dated by TCRdb to 2016 to 2019). The library was made by the immunoSEQ multiplex PCR assay. This is the immuneACCESS table as TCRdb keeps it, with only in-frame sequences that have V and J called. A part of the clones is gone; compared with another copy, unresolved V genes explain less than half, and the rest is unexplained. This sample's table carries around 23,000 clones. The ten largest make up about 8.8% of the sample. The sample comprised blood buffy coat. The receptors were gathered from a woman aged 18 to 75 with a cervical HPV16 infection that either progressed to CIN3+ or cleared (not recorded which).

Remarks on this clone: The read finishes 3 residues shy of the CDR3 end, and the germline J gene is used to complete it. The chain is built from TRBV5-4 and TRBJ1-1; possible D gene TRBD1, 5 bases. This CDR3 is built from 12 residues. Germline-derived CDR1 and CDR2 are SGHNT and YYREEE (reference sequence). CDR3 bases read: TGTGCCAGCAGCTTGGTGGGGCTGGAA. This codes for CASSLVGLE. The full-length CDR3 reads as CASSLVGLEAFF.

As to this clone: The missing CDR3 end, 3 residues past where the read stops, is filled in from the germline J gene. The chain has TRBV30 and TRBJ1-5, with 7 bases identical to TRBD1. Germline lookup yields CDR1 GTSNPN and CDR2 SVGIG (reference sequence). The CDR3 length is 13 residues. The V and J ends lost 3 bases and 9 bases, in that order; junction bases with no gene match: 8. The CDR3 spells CAWSPGQARPQHF. The covered CDR3 bases are TGTGCCTGGAGCCCCGGACAGGCAAGGCCC.

Concerning this clone: With the read ending 3 residues before the CDR3 end, the germline J gene is used to fill in that end. The chain employs TRBV7-8 and TRBJ2-7; D unclear. CDR1 and CDR2 (germline): SGHVS, FQNEAQ. The CDR3 runs to 13 residues. The V end was cut by 7 bases, the J end by 3 bases, with 13 bases between. The DNA read from the CDR3 is TGTGCCAGCACCCCTGTTGGCCTCTACGAG. Translating it yields CASTPVGLYE. The whole CDR3 sequence reads CASTPVGLYEQYF.

Concerning this clone: The sequenced fragment ends 3 residues before the CDR3 boundary, so the rest is inferred from the germline J gene. The genes are TRBV7-3 and TRBJ2-6, with a tentative D call TRBD2 (6 bases). The CDR3 spans 16 residues. Germline loops: CDR1 SGHTA, CDR2 FQGTGA. V dropped 2 bases and J dropped 2 bases, with 10 bases sitting between them. CDR3: CASSLGGLAGANVLTF. The covered CDR3 bases are TGTGCCAGCAGCTTAGGAGGGCTCGCTGGGGCCAACGTC.

Turning to this clone: From the germline J gene comes the end of the CDR3, since the read stops 3 residues before it. J is TRBJ2-3 and V is TRBV5-4, with TRBD2 matching over 12 bases. The junction had 3 bases not matched to a gene; V was cut back by 3 bases and J by 4 bases. This CDR3 is 15 amino acids long. Germline-derived CDR1 and CDR2 are SGHNT and YYREEE (reference sequence). This chain's CDR3 is CASSSRTSGADTQYF. The sequenced CDR3 bases are TGTGCCAGCAGCTCCCGGACTAGCGGGGCAGATACG. Full variable domain (rest looked up from reference TRBV5-4 and TRBJ2-3): ETGVTQSPTHLIKTRGQQVTLRCSSQSGHNTVSWYQQALGQGPQFIFQYYREEENGRGNFPPRFSGLQFPNYSSELNVNALELDDSALYLCASSSRTSGADTQYFGPGTRLTVL.

As regards this clone: The read is 3 residues too short to cover the CDR3 end, so that end is filled in from the germline J gene. The V call is TRBV7-9, the J call TRBJ2-2; D is possibly TRBD2 (5 bases). V was shortened by 5 bases and J by 6 bases, with 13 bases between the two germline ends. Germline lookup yields CDR1 SEHNR and CDR2 FQNEAQ (reference sequence). The CDR3 contains 14 residues. The CDR3 DNA, read in part, is TGTGCCAGCAGCCCCCCCCGGACTGCCGGGGAG. It yields the protein CASSPPRTAGE. The CDR3, in full, reads CASSPPRTAGELFF.

In regard to this clone: The sequence runs out 3 residues before the end of the CDR3; the remainder is reconstructed from the germline J gene. The rearrangement uses TRBV3-1 (or the pseudogene TRBV3-2) and TRBJ2-2, with 8 bases fitting TRBD2. Germline assignment: CDR1 LGHDT and CDR2 YNNKEL (reference sequence). There are 15 residues in the CDR3. V gave up 5 bases and J gave up 4 bases; unmatched junction bases: 6. The CDR3 DNA, read in part, is TGTGCCAGCAGCACGGGACTAGGACCCACCGGGGAG. This encodes CASSTGLGPTGE. The CDR3 in full is CASSTGLGPTGELFF.

On this clone: The read stops 3 residues short of the end of the CDR3; the missing end is completed from the germline J gene. The V call is TRBV5-1, the J call TRBJ2-5; 12 positions match TRBD2. CDR1 is SGHRS, CDR2 YFSETQ, per germline. V was clipped by 4 bases and J by 5 bases; unmatched bases: 9. The CDR3 spans 16 residues. CDR3: CASSPETSGRGETQYF. The sequenced CDR3 bases are TGCGCCAGCAGCCCGGAGACTAGCGGGAGAGGTGAGACC. Supplemented by reference TRBV5-1 and TRBJ2-5, the full variable domain reads KAGVTQTPRYLIKTRGQQVTLSCSPISGHRSVSWYQQTPGQGLQFLFEYFSETQRNKGNFPGRFSGRQFSNSRSEMNVSTLELGDSALYLCASSPETSGRGETQYFGPGTRLLVL.

As regards this clone: The CDR3 is cut off 3 residues early in the read; its end comes from the germline J gene. This chain uses TRBV5-6 with TRBJ2-5, with TRBD1 matching over 9 bases. CDR3 size: 14 residues. The junction had 4 bases not matched to a gene; V was cut back by 4 bases and J by 3 bases. CDR1 and CDR2 from the germline V gene are SGHDT and YYEEEE. The covered CDR3 bases are TGTGCCAGCAGCCGGACAGGGGTGAAAGAGACC. This gives the protein CASSRTGVKET. The complete CDR3 reads CASSRTGVKETQYF.

Concerning this clone itself: The read ends 3 residues early relative to the CDR3; the germline J gene fills the gap. V usage is TRBV19 and J usage is TRBJ2-5; weak D call: TRBD2 (6 bases). The CDR3 consists of 14 residues. V was clipped by 3 bases and J by 2 bases, with 10 bases between them. The germline CDR1 and CDR2 sequences are LNHDA and SQIVND (reference sequence). Incomplete CDR3 DNA: TGTGCCAGTAGTATCGGGGGTGGGCAAGAGACC. It encodes CASSIGGGQET. From start to end, the CDR3 is CASSIGGGQETQYF. Drawing the rest from reference TRBV19 and TRBJ2-5, the complete variable domain is DGGITQSPKYLFRKEGQNVTLSCEQNLNHDAMYWYRQDPGQGLRLIYYSQIVNDFQKGDIAEGYSVSREKKESFPLTVTSAQKNPTAFYLCASSIGGGQETQYFGPGTRLLVL.

As for this clone: The read stops 3 residues short of the end of the CDR3; the missing end is completed from the germline J gene. V usage is TRBV30 and J usage is TRBJ2-3, with D maybe TRBD2 (5 bases). V dropped 5 bases and J dropped 8 bases, with 14 bases sitting between them. The CDR3 totals 12 residues. Germline lookup yields CDR1 GTSNPN and CDR2 SVGIG (reference sequence). Incomplete CDR3 DNA: TGTGCCTGGGGTCCGGCGGCGGGTACG. This gives the protein CAWGPAAGT. In full, the CDR3 is CAWGPAAGTQYF.

Concerning this clone itself: The read halts 3 residues ahead of the CDR3 end, with the missing end drawn from the germline J gene. J is TRBJ2-3 and V is TRBV5-1; no clear D gene. The CDR3 contains 15 residues. Looked up from germline, CDR1 is SGHRS and CDR2 is YFSETQ. V was trimmed by 0 bases and J by 0 bases, leaving 8 bases between them. CDR3 bases read: TGCGCCAGCAGCTTGGAAGCACCGAGCACAGATACG. Protein product: CASSLEAPSTDT. The complete CDR3 protein is CASSLEAPSTDTQYF.

CDR3 DNA (partial): TGTGCCAGCAGCCCACCGGACAGGCGGGGTAGTGAG. It is translated as CASSPPDRRGSE. In full, the CDR3 is CASSPPDRRGSEQFF. The chain recombines TRBV5-5 with TRBJ2-1; tentatively, D is TRBD1 (7 bases). The CDR3 end falls 3 residues outside the read, so it is completed with the germline J gene. The CDR3 totals 15 residues. The V end was cut by 4 bases, the J end by 9 bases, with 20 bases between. The germline CDR1 and CDR2 sequences are SGHKS and YYEKEE (reference sequence).

Concerning this clone itself: The CDR3 goes on 3 residues after the read ends, and that part is filled in from the germline J gene. This chain uses TRBV18 with TRBJ1-3; 7 nucleotides line up with TRBD1. V dropped 3 bases and J dropped 3; count of bases not matched to a gene: 2. There are 14 residues in the CDR3. From germline, CDR1 is KGHSH and CDR2 LQKENI. The CDR3 loop is CASSPGDSGNTIYF. Partial CDR3 DNA: TGTGCCAGCTCACCCGGGGACAGTGGAAACACC.

For this clone: The read finishes 3 residues shy of the CDR3 end, and the germline J gene is used to complete it. The chain carries TRBV2 and TRBJ2-7; D gene ambiguous. The CDR3 has 13 residues. The germline gives CDR1 SNHLY, CDR2 FYNNEI. The V gene lost 5 bases and the J gene lost 5 bases, with 13 bases spanning the gap. The part of the CDR3 DNA that was read is TGTGCCAGCAGTTTAGACCACAGTAACGAG. Amino acids: CASSLDHSNE. The full CDR3 sequence reads CASSLDHSNEQYF.

As to this clone: The read terminates 3 residues before the CDR3 end, so the remaining end is supplied by the germline J gene. V and J are TRBV5-1 and TRBJ2-7; 10 nucleotides align to TRBD1. Trimming cost V 4 bases and J 5 bases; bases outside gene matches: 6. Germline CDR1 is SGHRS and CDR2 is YFSETQ. This CDR3 has 14 residues. The CDR3 here is CASSARQGAHEQYF. The CDR3 bases that were read are TGCGCCAGCAGCGCCAGACAGGGGGCCCACGAG.